The following is a T cell receptor beta chain sequence with its context. In this sample, this clone turned up a few times. It has no known antigen specificity. Per-base qualities were not stored, and no clone one base away is much larger. This specimen comes from a study of CD8+ T cells in alopecia areata (dated by TCRdb to 2017 to 2018). Regarding the research as a whole: The treated patients took part in an open-label pilot trial in which moderate-to-severe alopecia areata was treated with oral tofacitinib at 5 to 10 mg twice daily. Tofacitinib was given for 6 to 18 months, followed by 6 months of follow-up off drug to assess delayed response and recurrence. The SALT score, which quantifies the percentage of affected scalp surface area, was used to measure disease severity in treated patients. In both human patients and the C3H/HeJ mouse model, the study applied high-throughput TCRbeta sequencing to look at T cell clonal expansion in alopecia areata. In humans, TCRbeta sequencing was performed on scalp tissue and on sorted CD4+ and CD8+ peripheral blood T cells from healthy controls and from patients with patchy or totalis/universalis alopecia areata. Tofacitinib-treated patients had biopsies at baseline and at 4 and 24 weeks of treatment, with a later scalp biopsy in several patients. Clonality in the scalp was compared among normal scalp (n=4), patchy alopecia areata scalp (n=8), and alopecia totalis/universalis scalp (n=8). RNA came from the PAXgene miRNA kit for fixed scalp, the miRNeasy kit for PBMCs, and the RNeasy kit for mouse skin. TCRbeta CDR3 regions were amplified by immunoSEQ multiplex PCR with 35 Vbeta forward and 13 Jbeta reverse primers. The research as a whole found: TCR sequences shared between patients were less clear than in mice, possibly partly because of HLA diversity in the patient population. Many expanded lesional clones persisted in scalp and blood during tofacitinib treatment, which may partly explain relapse after stopping treatment. With tofacitinib, both scalp clonality and the number of expanded CD8+ clones among the top 100 scalp clones went down significantly. Higher clonality and more expanded CD8+ clones were observed in lesional scalp than in normal scalp, particularly in alopecia totalis/universalis, a finding suggestive of antigenic drive. Resident alphabeta T cells in normal human skin are also sequenced, complicating scalp TCR repertoire analysis, unlike mouse skin dominated by gammadelta T cells. Because the treated cohort was small and included a single nonresponder, larger studies are needed to assess links between baseline CD8+ expansion and response.

What the time point label conveys for this sample: roughly 24 weeks on oral tofacitinib. The sample's treatment or condition, from its label and the paper: oral pan-JAK inhibitor, 5-10 mg twice daily. Lesional scalp punch biopsies and peripheral blood were collected from alopecia areata patients. PBMCs were separated by density centrifugation and stained for CD3, CD4 and CD8, after which CD4+ and CD8+ T cells were sorted on a FACSAria. From the germline V gene, CDR1 is SQVTM and CDR2 is ANQGSEA. V and J lose 3 bases and 0 bases, and a span of 9 bases separates them. Reading from cysteine to phenylalanine, the CDR3 counts 13 amino acids. Solely the CDR3 DNA is kept, with 39 bases framed from the first base. Libraries came from the immunoSEQ multiplex PCR assay. RNA was extracted from all samples and reverse transcribed into cDNA, which served as template for TCR sequencing. SuperScript III was used to make first-strand cDNA, primed with a 2:1 mix of oligo-dT and random hexamers. A synthetic immune receptor repertoire was used to gauge amplification bias, and whatever bias remained was removed computationally. As for the original processing: Raw reads were preprocessed to remove errors, and CDR3 was defined by IMGT conventions from the conserved cysteine to phenylalanine. Clonality was computed by normalizing Shannon entropy by log2 of the number of productive unique TCRs and subtracting the result from 1. CD4 or CD8 identity of scalp clones was inferred by cross-referencing scalp TCRbeta sequences with sorted blood CD4 and CD8 repertoires. As stored in TCRdb, this immuneACCESS dataset retains in-frame rearrangements with V and J assigned. A fraction of the clones does not appear; measured against another copy, unresolved V genes explain less than half of the discrepancy, and the remainder lacks a known reason. Clone size and V and J calls were adopted from that table, with D and trimming inferred from the DNA. This sample is represented by 150,000 to 200,000 clones; around 60% of them were singletons. 13% to 15% of the sample is in the top ten clones.

The V and J segments used are TRBV29-1 and TRBJ2-7, and possibly TRBD1, on 6 matching bases. Here the sequenced sample was CD4+ T cells sorted from blood, taken at week 24, from a patient treated with tofacitinib. This TCR was recovered from a human donor with alopecia areata. The DNA sequence is TGCAGCGTTGATATAGGGGGCTCCTACGAGCAGTACTTC. This encodes CSVDIGGSYEQYF.